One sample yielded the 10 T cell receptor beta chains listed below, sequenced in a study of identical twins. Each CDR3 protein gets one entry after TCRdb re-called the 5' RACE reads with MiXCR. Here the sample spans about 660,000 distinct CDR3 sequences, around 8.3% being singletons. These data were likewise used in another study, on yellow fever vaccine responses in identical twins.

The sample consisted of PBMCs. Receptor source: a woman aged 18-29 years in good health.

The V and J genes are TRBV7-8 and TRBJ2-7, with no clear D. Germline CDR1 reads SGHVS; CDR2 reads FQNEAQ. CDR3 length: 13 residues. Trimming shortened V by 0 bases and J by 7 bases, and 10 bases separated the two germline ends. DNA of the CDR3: TGTGCCAGCAGCTTAGCTCTTTTCGGGGAGCAGTACTTC. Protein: CASSLALFGEQYF.

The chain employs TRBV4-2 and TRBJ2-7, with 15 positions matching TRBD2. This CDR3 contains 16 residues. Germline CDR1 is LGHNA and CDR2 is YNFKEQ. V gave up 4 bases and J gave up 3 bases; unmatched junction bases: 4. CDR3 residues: CASSRGTSGGRYEQYF. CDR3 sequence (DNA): TGTGCCAGCAGCCGAGGGACTAGCGGGGGGCGCTACGAGCAGTACTTC.

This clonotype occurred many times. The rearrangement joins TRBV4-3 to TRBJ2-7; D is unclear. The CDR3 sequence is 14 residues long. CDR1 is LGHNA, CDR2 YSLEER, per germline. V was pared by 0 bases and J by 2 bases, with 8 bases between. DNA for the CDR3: TGCGCCAGCAGCCAAGATCGACATGCCTACGAGCAGTACTTC. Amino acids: CASSQDRHAYEQYF.

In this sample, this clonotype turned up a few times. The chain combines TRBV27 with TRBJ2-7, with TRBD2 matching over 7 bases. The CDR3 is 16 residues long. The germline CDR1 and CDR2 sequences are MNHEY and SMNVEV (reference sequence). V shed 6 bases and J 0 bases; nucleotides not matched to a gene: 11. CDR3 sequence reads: CASSRWGGQSSYEQYF. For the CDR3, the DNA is TGTGCCAGCAGCCGATGGGGGGGTCAGAGCTCCTACGAGCAGTACTTC.

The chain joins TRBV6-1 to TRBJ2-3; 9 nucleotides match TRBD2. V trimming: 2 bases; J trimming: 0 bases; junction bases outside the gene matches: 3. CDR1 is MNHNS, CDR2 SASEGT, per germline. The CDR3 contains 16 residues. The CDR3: CASSERRGGSTDTQYF. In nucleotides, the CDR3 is TGTGCCAGCAGTGAACGGCGGGGGGGAAGCACAGATACGCAGTATTTT.

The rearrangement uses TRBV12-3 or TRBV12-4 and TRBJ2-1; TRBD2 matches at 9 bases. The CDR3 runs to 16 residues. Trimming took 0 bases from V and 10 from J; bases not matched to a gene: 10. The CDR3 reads CASSLARGGGADEQFF. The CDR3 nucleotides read TGTGCCAGCAGTTTAGCGAGAGGCGGGGGGGCGGACGAGCAGTTCTTC.

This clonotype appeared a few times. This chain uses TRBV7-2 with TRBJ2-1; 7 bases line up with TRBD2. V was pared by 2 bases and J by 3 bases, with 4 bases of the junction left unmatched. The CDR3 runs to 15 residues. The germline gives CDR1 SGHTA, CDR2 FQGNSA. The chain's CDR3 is CASSLLSSGYNEQFF. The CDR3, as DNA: TGTGCCAGCAGCTTACTGTCTAGCGGCTACAATGAGCAGTTCTTC.

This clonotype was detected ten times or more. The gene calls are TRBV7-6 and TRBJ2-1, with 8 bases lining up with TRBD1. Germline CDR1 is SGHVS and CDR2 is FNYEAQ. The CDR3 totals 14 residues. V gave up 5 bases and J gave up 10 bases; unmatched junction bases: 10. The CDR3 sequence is CASSLQGVPQEQFF. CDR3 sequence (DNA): TGTGCCAGCAGCCTACAGGGGGTCCCCCAAGAGCAGTTCTTC.

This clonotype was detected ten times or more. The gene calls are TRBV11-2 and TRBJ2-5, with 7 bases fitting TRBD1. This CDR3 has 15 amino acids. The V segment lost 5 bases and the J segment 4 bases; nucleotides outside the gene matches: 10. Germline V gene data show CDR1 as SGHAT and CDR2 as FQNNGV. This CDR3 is CASSEPGQSRETQYF. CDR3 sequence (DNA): TGTGCCAGCAGCGAGCCGGGACAGTCACGAGAGACCCAGTACTTC.

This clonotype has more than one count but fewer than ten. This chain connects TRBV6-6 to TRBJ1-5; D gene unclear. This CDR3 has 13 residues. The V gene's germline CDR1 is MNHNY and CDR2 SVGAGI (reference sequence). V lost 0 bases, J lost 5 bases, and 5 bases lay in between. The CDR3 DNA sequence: TGTGCCAGCAGTTACTCGAAAGATCAGCCCCAGCATTTT. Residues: CASSYSKDQPQHF.